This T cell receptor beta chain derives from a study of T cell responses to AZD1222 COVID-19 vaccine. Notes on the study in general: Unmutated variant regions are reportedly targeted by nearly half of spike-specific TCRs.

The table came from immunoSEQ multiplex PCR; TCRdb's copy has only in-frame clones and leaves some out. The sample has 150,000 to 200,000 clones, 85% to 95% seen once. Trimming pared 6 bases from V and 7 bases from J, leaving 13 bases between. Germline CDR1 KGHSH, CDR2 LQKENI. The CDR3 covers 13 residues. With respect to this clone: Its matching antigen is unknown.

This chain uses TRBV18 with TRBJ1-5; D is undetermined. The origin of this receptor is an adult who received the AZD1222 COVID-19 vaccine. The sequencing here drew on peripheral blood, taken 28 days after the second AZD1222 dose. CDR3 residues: CASSTRWEQPQHF. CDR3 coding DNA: TGTGCCAGCTCGACCAGATGGGAGCAGCCCCAGCATTTT.